The clone carrying this TCR beta chain was found a few times. What it binds is not known. The data belong to a study of cytomegalovirus exposure and HLA in healthy donors. The study, taken as a whole, reports: When the data were analyzed later, several of the most significant clusters appeared to be linked to common viral pathogens. The dataset shows that most TCR sequences were rare, while some public TCRs occurred in many donors. A later analysis linked about 17,000 TCR beta sequences to HLA alleles at 0.05 false discovery rate.

J was trimmed by 3 bases and V by 2 bases; bases with no gene match: 3. CDR1 MNHNY and CDR2 SVGAGI come from the germline V gene (reference sequence). This CDR3 has 14 amino acids. The PCR was carried out with 60 Vbeta primers and 13 Jbeta primers. The data were produced by immunoSEQ multiplex PCR, yet TCRdb's version contains in-frame clones alone and is incomplete. The sample includes over 150,000 clones, 77% of them seen just once. V and J are TRBV6-6 and TRBJ2-5; TRBD1 aligns across 7 bases. The sequence was collected from a woman under 40 in good health and CMV-seropositive. Sequencing was performed on PBMCs. CDR3 DNA sequence: TGTGCCAGCAGTTACCAGGGGACAGAAGAGACCCAGTACTTC. Protein: CASSYQGTEETQYF.